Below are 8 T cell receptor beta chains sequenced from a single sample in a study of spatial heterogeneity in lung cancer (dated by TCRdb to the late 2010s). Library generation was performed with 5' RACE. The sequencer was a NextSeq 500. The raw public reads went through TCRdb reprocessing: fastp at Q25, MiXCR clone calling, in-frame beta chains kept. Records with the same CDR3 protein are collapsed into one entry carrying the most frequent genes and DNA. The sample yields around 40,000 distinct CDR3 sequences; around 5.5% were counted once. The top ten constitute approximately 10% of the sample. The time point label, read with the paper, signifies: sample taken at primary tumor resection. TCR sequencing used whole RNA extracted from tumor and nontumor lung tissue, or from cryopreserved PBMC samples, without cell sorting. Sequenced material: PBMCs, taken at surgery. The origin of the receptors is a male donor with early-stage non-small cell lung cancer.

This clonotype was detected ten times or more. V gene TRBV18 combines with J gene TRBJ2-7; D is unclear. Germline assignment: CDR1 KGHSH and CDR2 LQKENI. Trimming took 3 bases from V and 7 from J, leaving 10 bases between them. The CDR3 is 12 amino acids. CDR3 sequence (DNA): TGTGCCAGCTCACCCGGACCCGCGGAGCAGTACTTC. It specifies CASSPGPAEQYF.

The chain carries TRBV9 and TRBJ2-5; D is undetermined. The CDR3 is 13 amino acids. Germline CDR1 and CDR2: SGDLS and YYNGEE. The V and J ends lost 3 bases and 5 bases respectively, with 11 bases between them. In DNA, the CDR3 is TGTGCCAGCAGCGGTAGGAATAGGGAGACCCAGTACTTC. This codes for CASSGRNRETQYF.

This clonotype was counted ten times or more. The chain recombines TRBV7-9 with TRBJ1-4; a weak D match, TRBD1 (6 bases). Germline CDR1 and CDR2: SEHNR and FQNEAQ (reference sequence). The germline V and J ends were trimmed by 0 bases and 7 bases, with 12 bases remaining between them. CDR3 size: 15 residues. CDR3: CASSLAGRGGEKLFF. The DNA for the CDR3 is TGTGCCAGCAGCTTAGCGGGGCGAGGGGGTGAAAAACTGTTTTTT.

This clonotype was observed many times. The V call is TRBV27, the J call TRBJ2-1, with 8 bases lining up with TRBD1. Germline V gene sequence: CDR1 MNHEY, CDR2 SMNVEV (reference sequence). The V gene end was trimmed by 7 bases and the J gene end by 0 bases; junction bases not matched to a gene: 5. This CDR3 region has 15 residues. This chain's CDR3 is CASKDRAYSYNEQFF. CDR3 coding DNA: TGTGCCAGCAAGGACAGGGCCTACTCCTACAATGAGCAGTTCTTC.

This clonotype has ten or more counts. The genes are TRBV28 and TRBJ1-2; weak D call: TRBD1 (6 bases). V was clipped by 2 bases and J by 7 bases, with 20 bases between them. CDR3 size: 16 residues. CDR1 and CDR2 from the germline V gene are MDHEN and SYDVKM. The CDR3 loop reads CASSLITGGASRGYTF. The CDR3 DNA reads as TGTGCCAGCAGTTTAATTACGGGGGGCGCAAGTCGTGGCTACACCTTC.

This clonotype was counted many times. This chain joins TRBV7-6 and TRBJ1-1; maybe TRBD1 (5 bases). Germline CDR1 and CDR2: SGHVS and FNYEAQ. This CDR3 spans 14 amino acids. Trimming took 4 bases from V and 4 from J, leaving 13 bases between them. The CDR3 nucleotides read TGTGCCAGCAGCTCCATCCGGGACGGCACTGAAGCTTTCTTT. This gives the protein CASSSIRDGTEAFF.

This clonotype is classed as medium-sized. This CDR3 reads CASSPLGYEQFF. In nucleotides, the CDR3 is TGTGCCAGCAGTCCCTTGGGGTATGAGCAGTTCTTC. The chain uses TRBV12-3 or TRBV12-4 and TRBJ2-1; unclear D gene. Trimming cost V 5 bases and J 8 bases, with 10 bases left between them. The CDR3 length is 12 residues.

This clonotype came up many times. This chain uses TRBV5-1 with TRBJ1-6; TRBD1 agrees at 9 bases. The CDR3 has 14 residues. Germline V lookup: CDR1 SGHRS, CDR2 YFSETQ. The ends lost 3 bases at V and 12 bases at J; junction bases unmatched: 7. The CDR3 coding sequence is TGCGCCAGCAGCTACGGGACAGGGAAGGTACCCCTCCACTTT. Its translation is CASSYGTGKVPLHF.